The present T cell receptor (beta chain) was sequenced within a study of radiotherapy plus CTLA-4 blockade in lung cancer. Study-wide findings and caveats: The study found tumor-derived TCR clones expanded in blood after radiotherapy plus ipilimumab. With interferon-beta, early dynamics of blood T cell clones were reported to best predict response.

Focal radiation was given together with CTLA-4 blockade (ipilimumab) to patients with chemo-refractory metastatic non-small-cell lung cancer. The CDR3 length is 16 residues. In germline, CDR1 is MNHEY, CDR2 SVGAGI. Trimming left V 0 bases short and J 1 base short, with 7 bases between. Data came from immunoSEQ multiplex PCR; TCRdb stores just in-frame clones and leaves some out. The sample contains 47,000 or so clones, roughly 84% of which appear only once. As concerns this clone: Its antigen remains unidentified.

The clonotype originates from a human donor with non-small cell lung cancer whose response to radiotherapy plus ipilimumab could not be evaluated. The chain employs TRBV6-5 and TRBJ2-6, with unresolved D. The material was peripheral blood, obtained from a patient treated with radiotherapy plus ipilimumab. CDR3 residues: CASSYSQVSGANVLTF. Here the CDR3 DNA reads TGTGCCAGCAGTTACTCACAAGTGTCTGGGGCCAACGTCCTGACTTTC.